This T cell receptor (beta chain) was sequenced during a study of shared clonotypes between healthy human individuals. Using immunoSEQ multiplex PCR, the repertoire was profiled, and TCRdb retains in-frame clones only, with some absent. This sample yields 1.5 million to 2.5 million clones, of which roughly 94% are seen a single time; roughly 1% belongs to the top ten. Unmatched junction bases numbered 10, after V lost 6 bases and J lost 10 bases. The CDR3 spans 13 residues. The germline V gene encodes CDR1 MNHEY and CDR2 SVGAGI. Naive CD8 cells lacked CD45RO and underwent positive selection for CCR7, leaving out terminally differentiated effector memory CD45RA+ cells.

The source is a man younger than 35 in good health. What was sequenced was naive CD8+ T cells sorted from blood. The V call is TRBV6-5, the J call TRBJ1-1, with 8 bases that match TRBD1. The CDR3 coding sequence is TGTGCCAGCAGCAGCACCACAGGGACAGGAGCTTTCTTT. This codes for CASSSTTGTGAFF.